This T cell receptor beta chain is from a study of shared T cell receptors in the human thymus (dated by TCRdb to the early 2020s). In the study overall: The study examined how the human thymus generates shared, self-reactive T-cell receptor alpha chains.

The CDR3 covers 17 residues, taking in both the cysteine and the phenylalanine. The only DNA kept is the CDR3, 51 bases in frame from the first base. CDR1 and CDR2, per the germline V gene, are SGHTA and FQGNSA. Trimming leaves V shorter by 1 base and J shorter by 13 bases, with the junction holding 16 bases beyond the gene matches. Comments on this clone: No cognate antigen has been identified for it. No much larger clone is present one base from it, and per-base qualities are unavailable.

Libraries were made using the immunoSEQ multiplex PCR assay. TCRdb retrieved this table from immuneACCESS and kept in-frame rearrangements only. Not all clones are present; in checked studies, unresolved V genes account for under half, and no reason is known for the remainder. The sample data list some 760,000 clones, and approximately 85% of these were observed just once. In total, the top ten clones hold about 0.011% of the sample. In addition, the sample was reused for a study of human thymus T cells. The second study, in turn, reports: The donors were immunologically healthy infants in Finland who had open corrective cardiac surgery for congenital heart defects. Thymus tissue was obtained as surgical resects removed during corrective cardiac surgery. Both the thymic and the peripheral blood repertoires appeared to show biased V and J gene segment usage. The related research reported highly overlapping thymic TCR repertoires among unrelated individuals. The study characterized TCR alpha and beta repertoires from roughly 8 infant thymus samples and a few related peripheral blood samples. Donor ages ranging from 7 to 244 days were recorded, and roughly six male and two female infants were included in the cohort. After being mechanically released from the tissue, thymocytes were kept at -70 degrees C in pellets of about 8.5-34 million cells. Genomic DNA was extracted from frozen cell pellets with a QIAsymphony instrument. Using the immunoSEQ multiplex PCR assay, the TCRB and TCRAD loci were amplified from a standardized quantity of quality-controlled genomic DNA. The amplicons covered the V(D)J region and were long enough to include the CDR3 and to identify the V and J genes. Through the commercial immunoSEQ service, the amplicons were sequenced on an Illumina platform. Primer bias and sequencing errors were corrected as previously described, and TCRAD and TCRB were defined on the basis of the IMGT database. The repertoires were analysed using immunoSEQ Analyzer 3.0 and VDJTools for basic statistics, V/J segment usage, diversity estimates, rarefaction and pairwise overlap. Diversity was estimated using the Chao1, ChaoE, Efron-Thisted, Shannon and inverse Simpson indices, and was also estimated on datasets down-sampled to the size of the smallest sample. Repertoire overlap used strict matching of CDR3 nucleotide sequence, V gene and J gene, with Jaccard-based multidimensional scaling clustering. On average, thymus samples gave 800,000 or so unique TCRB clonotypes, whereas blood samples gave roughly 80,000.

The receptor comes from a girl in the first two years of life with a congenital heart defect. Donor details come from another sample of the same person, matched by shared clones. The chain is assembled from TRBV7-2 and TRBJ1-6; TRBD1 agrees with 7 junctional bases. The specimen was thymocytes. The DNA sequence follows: TGTGCCAGCAGCTTAGTGGGGACAGCGATTTATCTATGGCCCCTCCACTTT. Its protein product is CASSLVGTAIYLWPLHF.